The 2 T cell receptor beta chains below all came from one sample that was sequenced in a study of siplizumab effects on memory and regulatory T cells. Clones were sequenced by immunoSEQ multiplex PCR, and TCRdb holds only the in-frame ones, with some missing. Altogether around 100,000 clones are present, about 90% being singletons, with the ten largest covering more than 10%. Sequenced material: non-Treg CD4+ T cells sorted from blood. These receptors were collected from a human donor in good health.

This chain uses TRBV30 with TRBJ2-1; 7 nucleotides match TRBD1. The CDR3 has 13 amino acids. With 3 bases clipped from V and 6 bases from J, the junction kept 5 bases outside the gene matches. Germline CDR1 is GTSNPN and CDR2 is SVGIG (reference sequence). The CDR3 sequence: CAWRGGAGNEQFF. Written as DNA, the CDR3 is TGTGCCTGGAGAGGGGGCGCGGGCAATGAGCAGTTCTTC.

This rearrangement joins TRBV5-1 to TRBJ1-5; 8 bases agree with TRBD1. CDR1 and CDR2 (germline): SGHRS, YFSETQ. Germline trimming cut 2 bases from V and 5 bases from J; bases unmatched to any gene: 3. This CDR3 has 14 amino acids. The CDR3 sequence: CASSFGQGDQPQHF. In DNA, the CDR3 is TGCGCCAGCAGCTTCGGACAGGGTGATCAGCCCCAGCATTTT.